The sequence of this T cell receptor (beta chain) was determined in a study of blood T cell repertoires in COVID-19. Study as a whole: Samples of COVID-19 (acute and convalescent) were obtained from the United States, Italy and Spain.

Authors' analysis steps: Reference gene primer amplification gave nucleated cell count estimates. The assay was immunoSEQ multiplex PCR, and TCRdb's table has in-frame clones only and misses some. The V and J calls and clone size were taken over from that table, and D and trimming were inferred from the DNA. Seen here are under 300,000 clones, 70% to 90% observed once, and the top ten hold 4%. V was cut by 6 bases and J by 6 bases, with 17 bases left in between. The CDR3 contains 15 residues. Germline CDR1 is LNHDA and CDR2 is SQIVND (reference sequence). This TCR was sampled from a man aged 50 or older with acute or convalescent COVID-19. Sequenced sample: peripheral blood. J is TRBJ2-2 and V is TRBV19; D gene uncertain. CDR3 region: CASRPPTRLAGELFF. DNA of the CDR3: TGTGCCAGTAGACCTCCGACAAGGTTGGCCGGGGAGCTGTTTTTT.